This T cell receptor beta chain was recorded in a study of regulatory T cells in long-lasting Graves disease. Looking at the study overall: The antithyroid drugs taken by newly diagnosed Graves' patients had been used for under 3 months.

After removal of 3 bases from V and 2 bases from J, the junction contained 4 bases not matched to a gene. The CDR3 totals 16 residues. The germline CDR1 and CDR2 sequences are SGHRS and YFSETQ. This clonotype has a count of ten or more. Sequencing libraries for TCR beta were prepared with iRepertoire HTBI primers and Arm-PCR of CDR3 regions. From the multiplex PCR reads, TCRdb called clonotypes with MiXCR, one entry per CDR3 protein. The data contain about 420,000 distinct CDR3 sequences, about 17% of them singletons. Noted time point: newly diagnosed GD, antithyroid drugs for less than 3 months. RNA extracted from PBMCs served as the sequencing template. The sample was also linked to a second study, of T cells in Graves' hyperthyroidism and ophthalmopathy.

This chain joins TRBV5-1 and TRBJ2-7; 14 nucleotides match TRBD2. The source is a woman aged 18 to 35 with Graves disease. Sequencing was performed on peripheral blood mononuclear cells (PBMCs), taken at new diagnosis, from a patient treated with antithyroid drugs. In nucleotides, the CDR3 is TGCGCCAGCAGCTCGGGACTAGCGGGAGTGGCCTACGAGCAGTACTTC. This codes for CASSSGLAGVAYEQYF. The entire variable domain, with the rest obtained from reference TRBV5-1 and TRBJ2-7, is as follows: KAGVTQTPRYLIKTRGQQVTLSCSPISGHRSVSWYQQTPGQGLQFLFEYFSETQRNKGNFPGRFSGRQFSNSRSEMNVSTLELGDSALYLCASSSGLAGVAYEQYFGPGTRLTVT.